Listed here are 10 T cell receptor beta chains from one sample, sequenced in a study of T cells after yellow fever vaccination. MiXCR was run by TCRdb on the 5' RACE reads, yielding one entry per CDR3 protein. The data contain about 75,000 distinct CDR3 sequences, around 7.1% of them singletons. Sequencing used CD8+ T cells sorted from PBMCs, obtained 10 days after the first yellow fever vaccination. These receptors were obtained from a man younger than 35 who received the YFV17D yellow fever vaccine.

Concerning this clonotype: A read error may explain this, as a much larger clone is one base away. This rearrangement joins TRBV10-2 to TRBJ1-6; the D is unclear. From germline, CDR1 is WSHSY and CDR2 SAAADI. The CDR3 sequence is 15 residues long. Here the CDR3 reads CASTESRVANSALHF. The CDR3 coding sequence is TGCGCCAGCACCGAGTCCCGGGTGGCTAATTCAGCCCTCCACTTT.

This clonotype was seen ten or more times. The V gene is TRBV20-1, the J gene TRBJ2-7, with TRBD2 matching over 10 bases. J was trimmed by 5 bases and V by 2 bases; bases with no gene match: 6. This CDR3 is built from 14 residues. CDR1 is DFQATT, CDR2 SNEGSKA, per germline (reference sequence). The CDR3 region has the DNA TGCAGTGCTAGACTAGCGGGGGAATGGAACGAGCAGTACGTC. As protein: CSARLAGEWNEQYV.

This clonotype came up many times. The gene calls are TRBV9 and TRBJ1-4, with 7 positions matching TRBD1. The trim removed 4 bases at V and 0 bases at J, leaving 3 bases unmatched. Germline values: CDR1 SGDLS, CDR2 YYNGEE. The CDR3 extends over 15 amino acids. The CDR3 nucleotides are TGTGCCAGCAGCCCCACAGGGGCAACTAATGAAAAACTGTTTTTT. It yields the protein CASSPTGATNEKLFF.

This clonotype was recorded many times. The chain employs TRBV6-2 or TRBV6-3 and TRBJ1-1; 8 bases line up with TRBD1. Looked up from germline, CDR1 is MNHEY and CDR2 is SVGEGT. This CDR3 has 14 amino acids. V trimming: 5 bases; J trimming: 6 bases; junction bases outside the gene matches: 8. CDR3 nucleotides: TGTGCCAGCAGTCTACGGACAGGGTGGTCTGAAGCTTTCTTT. Translated, it gives CASSLRTGWSEAFF.

This clonotype was seen ten or more times. The chain links TRBV29-1 to TRBJ2-5; D gene unclear. V was shortened by 0 bases and J by 2 bases, with 4 bases between the two germline ends. The CDR3 is 12 amino acids. Germline V CDR1 and CDR2: SQVTM, ANQGSEA. In DNA form, the CDR3 reads TGCAGCGTTGAAGAATGGCAAGAGACCCAGTACTTC. The encoded protein is CSVEEWQETQYF.

This clonotype appeared a few times. For the CDR3, the DNA is TGCAGTGCGAGTACCGACAGGGTCTATTCACCCCTCCACTTT. Protein: CSASTDRVYSPLHF. The chain uses TRBV20-1 and TRBJ1-6, with TRBD1 identical over 7 bases. This CDR3 is 14 amino acids long. V gave up 6 bases and J gave up 8 bases; unmatched junction bases: 10. Looked up from germline, CDR1 is DFQATT and CDR2 is SNEGSKA (reference sequence).

This chain uses TRBV27 with TRBJ1-2; D is perhaps TRBD1 (6 bases). Germline CDR1 and CDR2: MNHEY and SMNVEV (reference sequence). This CDR3 is built from 13 residues. Trimming left V 6 bases short and J 4 bases short, with 12 bases between. The CDR3 protein is CASSSTGPYGYTF. DNA of the CDR3: TGTGCCAGCAGCTCCACAGGGCCCTATGGCTACACCTTC.

The chain recombines TRBV6-1 with TRBJ1-5; D perhaps matches TRBD1 (5 bases). Trimming took 0 bases from V and 8 from J, leaving 14 bases between them. Germline-derived CDR1 and CDR2 are MNHNS and SASEGT. The CDR3 covers 15 residues. The CDR3 loop is CASSEAAGSGKPQHF. The DNA of the CDR3 is TGTGCCAGCAGTGAAGCAGCAGGGTCCGGCAAGCCCCAGCATTTT.

This clonotype was detected many times. The rearrangement uses TRBV12-3 or TRBV12-4 and TRBJ2-1; 7 bases match TRBD1. The CDR3 loop spans 12 amino acids. Germline trimming cut 5 bases from V and 8 bases from J; bases unmatched to any gene: 3. In DNA form, the CDR3 reads TGTGCCAGCAGTGACAGGGCGGATGAGCAGTTCTTC. Translated, it gives CASSDRADEQFF.

This clonotype was seen only a few times. The rearrangement uses TRBV2 and TRBJ2-3; D gene uncertain. The CDR3 consists of 17 residues. Germline CDR1 reads SNHLY; CDR2 reads FYNNEI. The V end was cut by 2 bases, the J end by 0 bases, with 15 bases between. The CDR3 spells CASSESVSAVSTDTQYF. The CDR3 DNA reads as TGTGCCAGCAGTGAATCAGTCTCGGCAGTTAGCACAGATACGCAGTATTTT.